These T cell receptor beta chains were read from a single sample in a study of PD-1 blockade in classical Hodgkin lymphoma. TCRdb's copy holds only in-frame clones and misses some; the assay was immunoSEQ multiplex PCR. The repertoire holds 10,000 or so clones, with around 86% as singletons. The source material was CD8+ T cells from blood. These receptors were obtained from a human donor with classical Hodgkin lymphoma. Both conserved end residues are part of each CDR3. D genes are given only for firm matches. A clone size is listed for some rows: how often the clone was seen (once, few, many), or a class if it is expanded.

v_gene	d_gene	abundance	len	j_gene	CDR3aa	CDR3nt
TRBV27	-	-	13	TRBJ1-1	CASSLYDYTEAFF	TGTGCCAGCAGTTTATATGATTACACTGAAGCTTTCTTT
TRBV6-1	TRBD1	-	15	TRBJ1-5	CASTLGQEGYQPQHF	TGTGCCAGCACCCTCGGACAGGAGGGGTATCAGCCCCAGCATTTT
TRBV5-5	-	once	13	TRBJ2-7	CASSFGASYEQYF	TGTGCCAGCAGCTTTGGTGCCTCCTACGAGCAGTACTTC
TRBV11-2	TRBD2	-	14	TRBJ2-1	CASSLWRGANEQFF	TGTGCCAGCAGCTTATGGCGGGGGGCAAATGAGCAGTTCTTC
TRBV6-5	-	-	16	TRBJ1-4	CASSSQAANGGEKLFF	TGTGCCAGCAGTTCCCAAGCGGCAAATGGAGGAGAAAAACTGTTTTTT
TRBV7-2	-	once	12	TRBJ2-3	CASSSGGDTQYF	TGTGCCAGCAGCTCCGGGGGAGATACGCAGTATTTT
TRBV25-1	TRBD1	-	15	TRBJ2-7	CASSGDRGTSYEQYF	TGTGCCAGCAGTGGGGACAGGGGGACTTCCTACGAGCAGTACTTC
TRBV27	TRBD2	-	15	TRBJ2-1	CASSLMGLSYNEQFF	TGTGCCAGCAGTTTGATGGGACTATCCTACAATGAGCAGTTCTTC
TRBV5-4	TRBD1	once	15	TRBJ2-1	CASSPGQGRVNEQFF	TGTGCCAGCAGCCCGGGACAGGGCAGGGTAAATGAGCAGTTCTTC
TRBV2	TRBD1	-	11	TRBJ1-2	CASSTGVGYTF	TGTGCCAGCAGTACAGGGGTCGGCTACACCTTC
TRBV11-2	TRBD2	-	15	TRBJ2-1	CASSWTSPGSNEQFF	TGTGCCAGCAGCTGGACTAGCCCCGGCAGCAATGAGCAGTTCTTC
TRBV7-9	-	-	12	TRBJ2-1	CASSSGPNEQFF	TGTGCCAGCAGCTCGGGACCCAATGAGCAGTTCTTC
TRBV5-8	TRBD2	once	13	TRBJ2-7	CASSLAGPYEQYF	TGTGCCAGCAGCTTAGCGGGGCCCTACGAGCAGTACTTC
TRBV7-9	-	-	13	TRBJ2-1	CASSLALTYEQFF	TGTGCCAGCAGCTTAGCCCTAACCTATGAGCAGTTCTTC
TRBV27	TRBD1	-	16	TRBJ1-2	CASSLGQGATAYGYTF	TGTGCCAGCAGTTTAGGACAGGGGGCAACAGCCTATGGCTACACCTTC
TRBV27	-	-	13	TRBJ2-7	CASTSLGSYEQYF	TGTGCCAGTACAAGTTTAGGGTCCTACGAGCAGTACTTC
TRBV4-3	-	once	15	TRBJ1-1	CASSQYTRPQSEAFF	TGCGCCAGCAGCCAATACACCCGCCCGCAATCGGAAGCTTTCTTT
TRBV6-1	TRBD1	-	15	TRBJ2-1	CASSEADRGPNEQFF	TGTGCCAGCAGTGAAGCGGACAGGGGGCCGAATGAGCAGTTCTTC
TRBV16	-	-	14	TRBJ1-4	CASTYPRRVEKLFF	TGTGCCAGCACCTACCCGCGGAGGGTTGAAAAACTGTTTTTT
TRBV4-3	TRBD2	-	17	TRBJ2-1	CASSQDLLAGGFREQFF	TGCGCCAGCAGCCAAGATCTCCTGGCGGGGGGCTTCAGGGAGCAGTTCTTC
TRBV5-1	TRBD2	-	16	TRBJ2-1	CASRSPRGGDNNEQFF	TGCGCCAGCAGGAGCCCCCGGGGGGGCGACAACAATGAGCAGTTCTTC
TRBV9	-	-	13	TRBJ2-2	CASSGGSGGELFF	TGTGCCAGCAGCGGCGGGTCTGGCGGGGAGCTGTTTTTT
TRBV2	-	-	15	TRBJ2-1	CASSDPFRGAVEQFF	TGTGCCAGCAGTGATCCCTTTCGGGGAGCCGTGGAGCAGTTCTTC
TRBV4-2	-	few	14	TRBJ2-7	CASSQELGSYEQYF	TGTGCCAGCAGCCAAGAGCTCGGTTCCTACGAGCAGTACTTC